The rows below give T cell receptor beta chains drawn from one sample of a study of shared clonotypes between healthy human individuals. TCRdb's table, derived via immunoSEQ multiplex PCR, lists solely in-frame clones and lacks some. The table has hundreds of thousands of clones, 75% to 85% seen once. Sequences were obtained from PBMCs. These receptors came from a woman between 35 and 50 years old in good health. Some clones in this sample may be carry-over from other donors' samples. Each CDR3 is given with its conserved first and last residue. A D gene is named only where the DNA matches it firmly. Size tells how often a clone was seen (once, few, many) or the class of an expanded clone, and some rows leave it out.

>TRBJ2-5|-|16|-|TRBV30
TGTGCCTGGAGCGGAATTACGAAGGACAGGGAGGGGACCCAGTACTTC
CAWSGITKDREGTQYF
>TRBJ2-3|-|17|TRBD2|TRBV9
TGTGCCAGCAGCGCTGGGGGGGGAGGGACTAGCACAGATACGCAGTATTTT
CASSAGGGGTSTDTQYF
>TRBJ1-1|-|12|-|TRBV5-4
TGTGCCAGCAGCCTGGACACGGGCAAAGCTTTCTTT
CASSLDTGKAFF
>TRBJ2-5|-|15|TRBD1|TRBV6-5
TGTGCCAGCAGGAGACTCGGACAGGGAGGAGAGACCCAGTACTTC
CASRRLGQGGETQYF
>TRBJ2-3|-|16|TRBD2|TRBV19
TGTGCCAGTAGTCCGGGACTAGCGGGAAACTCAGATACGCAGTATTTT
CASSPGLAGNSDTQYF
>TRBJ2-2|-|15|-|TRBV19
TGTGCCAGTAGTTCGGGGGGCTTTGACACCGGGGAGCTGTTTTTT
CASSSGGFDTGELFF
>TRBJ2-7|-|15|-|TRBV19
TGTGCCAGTAGTTTCGATACGGGTCCCGAGGAAGAGCAGTACTTC
CASSFDTGPEEEQYF
>TRBJ2-7|-|18|TRBD2|TRBV2
TGTGCCAGCAGTTTCCAGACCCGACTAGCGGGAGGGCCGGACGAGCAGTACTTC
CASSFQTRLAGGPDEQYF
>TRBJ2-7|-|14|TRBD1|TRBV2
TGTGCCAGCGATGCAGGGGGCTTGGTCGGCGAGCAGTACTTC
CASDAGGLVGEQYF
>TRBJ1-3|-|14|-|TRBV6-1
TGTGCCAGCAGTGCAGGGTACTCTGGAAACACCATATATTTT
CASSAGYSGNTIYF
>TRBJ1-5|-|17|-|TRBV18
TGTGCCAGCTCGTACCCGACAGGAGATTATAGCAATCAGCCCCAGCATTTT
CASSYPTGDYSNQPQHF
>TRBJ2-7|few|14|TRBD1|TRBV5-1
TGCGCCAGCAACCGGGACAGCTCCCTGGGAGAGCAGTACTTC
CASNRDSSLGEQYF
>TRBJ2-7|-|15|TRBD2|TRBV11-2
TGTGCCAGCAGCTTAGGTCCTAGCGGGATCCACGAGCAGTACTTC
CASSLGPSGIHEQYF
>TRBJ2-1|-|15|TRBD2|TRBV5-1
TGCGCCAGCAGCTTGCGGGAGGGCAATGACAATGAGCAGTTCTTC
CASSLREGNDNEQFF
>TRBJ1-4|few|14|-|TRBV5-1
TGCGCCAGCAGCCCCGCAGGTTCTAATGAAAAACTGTTTTTT
CASSPAGSNEKLFF
>TRBJ2-7|-|11|-|TRBV10-3
TGTGCCATCAGTGAGCGGTCCGAGCAGTACTTC
CAISERSEQYF
>TRBJ1-1|-|14|TRBD1|TRBV7-2
TGTGCCAGCAGCTTCCAGGGGGGGGACACTGAAGCTTTCTTT
CASSFQGGDTEAFF
>TRBJ2-3|-|13|-|TRBV5-1
TGCGCCAGCAGCTTGGAGCTGGCAGATACGCAGTATTTT
CASSLELADTQYF
>TRBJ1-2|-|15|TRBD1|TRBV7-2
TGTGCCAGCAGCCCTAGCCCTACAGGGGCCAGTGGCTACACCTTC
CASSPSPTGASGYTF
>TRBJ2-2|few|17|-|TRBV7-2
TGTGCCAGCAGCTTACTTGGGCAGTCCTTTCCTACCGGGGAGCTGTTTTTT
CASSLLGQSFPTGELFF
>TRBJ1-1|-|14|-|TRBV2
TGTGCCACTACCCAGACCTCCTCAAGCACTGAAGCTTTCTTT
CATTQTSSSTEAFF
>TRBJ1-5|once|16|TRBD1|TRBV7-2
TGTGCCAGCAGCTTAGCTGGACAGGGGTCTTATCAGCCCCAGCATTTT
CASSLAGQGSYQPQHF
>TRBJ2-1|-|21|TRBD2|TRBV5-1
TGCGCCAGCAGCTTGGCCAAGAAGACTAGCGGGAGGGAGAACTCCTACAATGAGCAGTTCTTC
CASSLAKKTSGRENSYNEQFF
>TRBJ2-5|-|16|TRBD2|TRBV13
TGTGCCAGCAGCTTAGGGCTAGCGGGTCCTCAAGAGACCCAGTACTTC
CASSLGLAGPQETQYF
>TRBJ2-7|-|15|-|TRBV29-1
TGCAGCGTCGCCGATTTGAGGGGATTCTCCTACGAGCAGTACTTC
CSVADLRGFSYEQYF
>TRBJ2-1|-|15|-|TRBV15
TGTGCCACCAGCAGAGATCGGCAGATTAGCGGAGAGCAGTTCTTC
CATSRDRQISGEQFF
>TRBJ2-2|-|12|-|TRBV9
TGTGCCAGCAGCCCCCTCACCGGGGAGCTGTTTTTT
CASSPLTGELFF
>TRBJ2-1|-|12|-|TRBV5-1
TGCGCCAGCAGCTTGTTGGGTGGTGAGCAGTTCTTC
CASSLLGGEQFF
>TRBJ1-5|-|16|-|TRBV6-6
TGTGCCAGCAGTTATTCCTCCGCGGTGGCCGGTCAGCCCCAGCATTTT
CASSYSSAVAGQPQHF
>TRBJ2-7|-|14|TRBD1|TRBV7-2
TGTGCCAGCAACGACCTGGACAGGGCGGGGGAGCAGTACTTC
CASNDLDRAGEQYF
>TRBJ2-2|-|15|TRBD1|TRBV5-6
TGTGCCAGCAGCTGGGGGACAGGAGACACCGGGGAGCTGTTTTTT
CASSWGTGDTGELFF
>TRBJ2-4|-|15|TRBD1|TRBV2
TGTGCCAGCAGTGGACCGGGACAGGTACAAAACATTCAGTACTTC
CASSGPGQVQNIQYF
>TRBJ2-7|-|13|-|TRBV19
TGTGCCAGTAGTAGGGGGATTGCCTACGAGCAGTACTTC
CASSRGIAYEQYF
>TRBJ2-3|-|17|-|TRBV7-8
TGTGCCAGCAGCCGACAAAGATTCGGGGGGCAAACAGATACGCAGTATTTT
CASSRQRFGGQTDTQYF
>TRBJ1-2|-|14|-|TRBV7-2
TGTGCCAGCAGCTTAGTACAGCCCTCCTATGGCTACACCTTC
CASSLVQPSYGYTF
>TRBJ2-6|-|17|-|TRBV4-2
TGTGCCAGCAGCCGCGGGGACAGCCCCTCTGGGGCCAACGTCCTGACTTTC
CASSRGDSPSGANVLTF
>TRBJ2-5|-|15|-|TRBV7-8
TGTGCCAGCAGCCGCAGGGGACCGTACCAAGAGACCCAGTACTTC
CASSRRGPYQETQYF
>TRBJ2-3|-|15|-|TRBV4-3
TGCGCCAGCAGCCAAGGAGCGGGCGTCACAGATACGCAGTATTTT
CASSQGAGVTDTQYF
>TRBJ2-2|-|15|TRBD2|TRBV18
TGTGCCAGCTCACCCGAGACTAGCGGAACCGGGGAGCTGTTTTTT
CASSPETSGTGELFF
>TRBJ2-1|-|14|TRBD1|TRBV6-4
TGTGCCAGCAGGCCCGACAGGGATTACAATGAGCAGTTCTTC
CASRPDRDYNEQFF
>TRBJ1-4|-|15|-|TRBV2
TGTGCCAGCAGTGGTCATACAGGGCGAGGGGAAAAACTGTTTTTT
CASSGHTGRGEKLFF
>TRBJ1-1|-|13|-|TRBV29-1
TGCAGCGTGAAAGGTGTAGGGGGAGAAGAAGCTTTCTTT
CSVKGVGGEEAFF
>TRBJ2-1|-|13|TRBD1|TRBV4-3
TGCGCCAGCAGCCTCAGACAGGGTTTTGAGCAGTTCTTC
CASSLRQGFEQFF
>TRBJ2-1|-|22|TRBD2|TRBV19
TGTGCCAGTAGTACCCGACAGGGCGCGTCTAGCGGGAGGCCGAGCTCCTACAATGAGCAGTTCTTC
CASSTRQGASSGRPSSYNEQFF